This T cell receptor beta chain was sequenced for a study of response to subunit inactivated influenza vaccine. Findings of the study overall: The authors suggested that few new T cells are recruited per seasonal influenza vaccination.

TCRdb used MiXCR to reprocess the RT-PCR reads, holding one entry per CDR3 protein. The repertoire holds a few hundred thousand distinct CDR3 sequences, with roughly 22% as singletons. Of note for this clonotype: Its antigen is unidentified.

CDR3 size: 15 residues. V lost 3 bases, J lost 8 bases, and 13 bases stayed unmatched. Germline V CDR1 and CDR2: SGHNT, YYREEE (reference sequence). The chain links TRBV5-4 to TRBJ1-2; the match to TRBD1 covers 7 bases. This TCR was sampled from a man in his fifties or sixties who received an inactivated influenza vaccine. Material: PBMCs from blood, obtained about 20 months after vaccination. The CDR3 nucleotides read TGTGCCAGCAGCTGGGATCTACAGGGGACGTACGGCTACACCTTC. Encoded protein: CASSWDLQGTYGYTF. The entire variable domain, with the rest obtained from reference TRBV5-4 and TRBJ1-2, is as follows: ETGVTQSPTHLIKTRGQQVTLRCSSQSGHNTVSWYQQALGQGPQFIFQYYREEENGRGNFPPRFSGLQFPNYSSELNVNALELDDSALYLCASSWDLQGTYGYTFGSGTRLTVV.